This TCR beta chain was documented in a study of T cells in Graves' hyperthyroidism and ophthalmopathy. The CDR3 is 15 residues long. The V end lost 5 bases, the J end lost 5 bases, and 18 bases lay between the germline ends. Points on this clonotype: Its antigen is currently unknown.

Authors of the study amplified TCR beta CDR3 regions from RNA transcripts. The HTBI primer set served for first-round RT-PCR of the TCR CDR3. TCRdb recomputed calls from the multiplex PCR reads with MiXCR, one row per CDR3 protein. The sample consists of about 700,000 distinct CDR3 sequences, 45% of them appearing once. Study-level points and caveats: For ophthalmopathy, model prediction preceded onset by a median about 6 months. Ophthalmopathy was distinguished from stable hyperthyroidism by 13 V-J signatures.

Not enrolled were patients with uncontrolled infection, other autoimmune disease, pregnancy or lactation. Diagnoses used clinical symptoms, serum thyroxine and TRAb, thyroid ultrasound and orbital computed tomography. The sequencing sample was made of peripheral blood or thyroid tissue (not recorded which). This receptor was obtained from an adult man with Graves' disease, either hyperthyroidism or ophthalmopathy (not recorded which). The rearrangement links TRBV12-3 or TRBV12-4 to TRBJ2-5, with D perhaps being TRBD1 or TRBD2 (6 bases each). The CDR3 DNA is TGTGCCAGCAGTCTGGTAGGGGGGACGGGCGAGACCCAGTACTTC. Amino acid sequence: CASSLVGGTGETQYF.